Here is one T cell receptor (beta chain) with its context. Its antigen is not identified. Sequenced by immunoSEQ multiplex PCR; TCRdb stores in-frame clones only, minus some. This table has around 300,000 clones, about 88% appearing once. This record belongs to a study of Ad26.COV2.S vaccination and SARS-CoV-2 variants. Overall study: Donor participated within the Ad26.COV2.S arm of the COV1001 trial. Intramuscular Ad26.COV2.S at 5x10^10 or 1x10^11 viral particles. The study's findings and limits: Spike-specific TCR breadth in vaccine recipients exceeded that seen in placebo recipients.

Treatment defined: about 20 received Ad26.COV2.S at low or high dose, single or two shots; 5 received placebo; per-sample allocation not given. Samples analyzed were those drawn on day 63 after the first vaccine or placebo injection. This CDR3 contains 12 residues. The V end lost 4 bases, the J end lost 2 bases, and 2 bases lay between the germline ends. Germline CDR1 LNHDA, CDR2 SQIVND (reference sequence). The receptor comes from a person between 18 and 59 years old who received the Ad26.COV2.S COVID-19 vaccine or a placebo. The input for sequencing was peripheral blood, taken in a trial of Ad26.COV2.S vaccine versus placebo. This chain connects TRBV19 to TRBJ1-4; D call uncertain. As DNA, the CDR3 is TGTGCCAGTAGTAGCACTAATGAAAAACTGTTTTTT. This encodes CASSSTNEKLFF.